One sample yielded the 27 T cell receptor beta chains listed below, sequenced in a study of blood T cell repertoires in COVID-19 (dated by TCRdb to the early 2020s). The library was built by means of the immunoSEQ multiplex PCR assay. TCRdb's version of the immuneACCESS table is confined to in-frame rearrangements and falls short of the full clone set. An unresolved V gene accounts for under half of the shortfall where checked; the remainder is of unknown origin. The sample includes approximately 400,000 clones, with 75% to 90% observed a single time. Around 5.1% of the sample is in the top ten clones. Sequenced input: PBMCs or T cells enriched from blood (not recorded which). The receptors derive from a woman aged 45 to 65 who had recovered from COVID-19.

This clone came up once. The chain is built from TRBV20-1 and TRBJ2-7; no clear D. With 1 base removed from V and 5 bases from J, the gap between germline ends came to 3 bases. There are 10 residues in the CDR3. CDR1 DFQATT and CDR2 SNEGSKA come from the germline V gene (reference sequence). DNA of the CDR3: TGCAGTGCTAGAGTAGACGAGCAGTACTTC. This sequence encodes CSARVDEQYF.

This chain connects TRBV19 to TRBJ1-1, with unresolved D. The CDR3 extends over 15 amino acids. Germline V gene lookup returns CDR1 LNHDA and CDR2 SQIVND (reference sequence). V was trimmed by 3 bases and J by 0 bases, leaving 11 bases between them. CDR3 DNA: TGTGCCAGTAGTATCCCCGGGGAGCTGAACACTGAAGCTTTCTTT. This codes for CASSIPGELNTEAFF. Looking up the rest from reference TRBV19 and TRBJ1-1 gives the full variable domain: DGGITQSPKYLFRKEGQNVTLSCEQNLNHDAMYWYRQDPGQGLRLIYYSQIVNDFQKGDIAEGYSVSREKKESFPLTVTSAQKNPTAFYLCASSIPGELNTEAFFGQGTRLTVV.

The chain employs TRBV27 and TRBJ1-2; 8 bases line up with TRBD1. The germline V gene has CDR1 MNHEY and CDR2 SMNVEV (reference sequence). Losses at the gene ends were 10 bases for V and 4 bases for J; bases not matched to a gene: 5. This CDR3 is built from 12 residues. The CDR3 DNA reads TGTGCCACATGGACAGGGATCTATGGCTACACCTTC. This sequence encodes CATWTGIYGYTF.

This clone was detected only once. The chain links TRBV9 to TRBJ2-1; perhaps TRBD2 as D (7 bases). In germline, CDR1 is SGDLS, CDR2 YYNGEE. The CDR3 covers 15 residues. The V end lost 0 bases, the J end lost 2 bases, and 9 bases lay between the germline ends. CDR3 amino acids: CASSVDGGPYNEQFF. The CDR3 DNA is TGTGCCAGCAGCGTAGACGGGGGGCCCTACAATGAGCAGTTCTTC.

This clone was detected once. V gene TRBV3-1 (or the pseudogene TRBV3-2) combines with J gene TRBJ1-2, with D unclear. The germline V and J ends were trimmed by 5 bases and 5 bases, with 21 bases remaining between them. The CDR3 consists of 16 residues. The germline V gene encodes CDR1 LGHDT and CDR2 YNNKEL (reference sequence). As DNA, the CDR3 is TGTGCCAGCAGCGACTACTCACAACCGGGATTTTATGGCTACACCTTC. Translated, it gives CASSDYSQPGFYGYTF.

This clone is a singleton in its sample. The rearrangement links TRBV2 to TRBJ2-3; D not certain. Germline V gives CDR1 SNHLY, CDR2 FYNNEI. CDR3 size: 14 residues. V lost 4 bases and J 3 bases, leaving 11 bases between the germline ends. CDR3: CASSVESRTDTQYF. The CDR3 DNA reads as TGTGCCAGCAGTGTGGAGAGTAGGACAGATACGCAGTATTTT.

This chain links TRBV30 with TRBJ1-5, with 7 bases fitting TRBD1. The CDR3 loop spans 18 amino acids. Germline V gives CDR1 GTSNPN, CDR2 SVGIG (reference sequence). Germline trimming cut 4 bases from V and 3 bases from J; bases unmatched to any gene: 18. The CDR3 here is CAWKVRQGGSSANQPQHF. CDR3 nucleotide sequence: TGTGCCTGGAAAGTTCGGCAGGGGGGCAGTTCGGCCAATCAGCCCCAGCATTTT.

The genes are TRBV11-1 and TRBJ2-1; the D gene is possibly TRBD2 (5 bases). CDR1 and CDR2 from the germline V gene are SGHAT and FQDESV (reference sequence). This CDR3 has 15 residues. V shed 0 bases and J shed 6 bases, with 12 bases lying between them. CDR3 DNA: TGTGCCAGCAGCTTAGCCTGGGGAGCGAGCAATGAGCAGTTCTTC. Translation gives CASSLAWGASNEQFF.

The CDR3 DNA follows: TGCAGCGTTGACTCGGGAGGGAGTGGAGCTTTCTTT. This encodes CSVDSGGSGAFF. The genes are TRBV29-1 and TRBJ1-1; D gene uncertain. The CDR3 covers 12 residues. CDR1 is SQVTM, CDR2 ANQGSEA, per germline. V lost 3 bases and J lost 10, with 15 bases in between.

The CDR3 is CASSLISGRFPYEQYF. CDR3 DNA sequence: TGTGCCAGCAGCTTAATTAGCGGGAGATTCCCCTACGAGCAGTACTTC. The chain carries TRBV7-9 and TRBJ2-7, with TRBD2 identical over 9 bases. This CDR3 has 16 amino acids. The germline CDR1 and CDR2 sequences are SEHNR and FQNEAQ (reference sequence). V trimming: 2 bases; J trimming: 2 bases; junction bases outside the gene matches: 7.

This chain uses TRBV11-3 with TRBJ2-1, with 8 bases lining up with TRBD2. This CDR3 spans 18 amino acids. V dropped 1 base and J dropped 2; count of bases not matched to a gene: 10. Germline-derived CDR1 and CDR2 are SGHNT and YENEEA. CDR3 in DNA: TGTGCCAGCAGCTTAGTCTCTTGGAGGCGGGGGGCCTACAATGAGCAGTTCTTC. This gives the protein CASSLVSWRRGAYNEQFF.

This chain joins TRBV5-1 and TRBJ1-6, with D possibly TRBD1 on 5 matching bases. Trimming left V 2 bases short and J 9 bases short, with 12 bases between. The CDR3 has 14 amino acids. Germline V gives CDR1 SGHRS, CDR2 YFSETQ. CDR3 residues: CASSFVQGSSPLHF. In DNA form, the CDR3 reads TGCGCCAGCAGCTTTGTCCAGGGTAGTTCACCCCTCCACTTT.

In DNA, the CDR3 is TGTGCCAGTAGCCCGACAGGGCAACATCTCCGATACGAGCAGTACTTC. Its protein is CASSPTGQHLRYEQYF. The rearrangement joins TRBV19 to TRBJ2-7; 7 nucleotides agree with TRBD1. Germline assignment: CDR1 LNHDA and CDR2 SQIVND (reference sequence). This CDR3 comprises 16 residues. Germline trimming cut 6 bases from V and 4 bases from J; bases unmatched to any gene: 15. The full variable domain, completed using reference TRBV19 and TRBJ2-7, is DGGITQSPKYLFRKEGQNVTLSCEQNLNHDAMYWYRQDPGQGLRLIYYSQIVNDFQKGDIAEGYSVSREKKESFPLTVTSAQKNPTAFYLCASSPTGQHLRYEQYFGPGTRLTVT.

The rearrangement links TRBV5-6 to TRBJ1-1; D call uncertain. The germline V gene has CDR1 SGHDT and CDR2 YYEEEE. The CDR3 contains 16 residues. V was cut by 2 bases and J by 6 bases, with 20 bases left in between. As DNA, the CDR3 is TGTGCCAGCAGCTTACTCTTTAGTCAGGCTGGTGCTGAAGCTTTCTTT. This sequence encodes CASSLLFSQAGAEAFF.

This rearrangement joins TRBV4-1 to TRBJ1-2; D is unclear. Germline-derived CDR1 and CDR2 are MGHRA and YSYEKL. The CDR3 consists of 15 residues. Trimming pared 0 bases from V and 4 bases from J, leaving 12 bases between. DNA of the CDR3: TGCGCCAGCAGCCAAGATTCAGCGGGCCTCTATGGCTACACCTTC. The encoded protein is CASSQDSAGLYGYTF.

CDR3 sequence reads: CASSQGWGAEAFF. CDR3 sequence (DNA): TGTGCCAGCAGCCAAGGATGGGGGGCTGAAGCTTTCTTT. The rearrangement uses TRBV3-1 (or the pseudogene TRBV3-2) and TRBJ1-1; D possibly corresponds to TRBD1 (5 bases). CDR1 and CDR2 (germline): LGHDT, YNNKEL (reference sequence). The CDR3 totals 13 residues. Trimming removed 1 base at V and 6 bases at J, with 9 bases between.

The CDR3 sequence is CSVGGQSYGYTF. CDR3 nucleotides: TGCAGCGTTGGAGGACAGAGCTATGGCTACACCTTC. The gene calls are TRBV29-1 and TRBJ1-2, with TRBD1 as a possible D gene (6 bases). V was cut by 4 bases and J by 4 bases, with 10 bases left in between. The V gene's germline CDR1 is SQVTM and CDR2 ANQGSEA. The CDR3 loop spans 12 amino acids.

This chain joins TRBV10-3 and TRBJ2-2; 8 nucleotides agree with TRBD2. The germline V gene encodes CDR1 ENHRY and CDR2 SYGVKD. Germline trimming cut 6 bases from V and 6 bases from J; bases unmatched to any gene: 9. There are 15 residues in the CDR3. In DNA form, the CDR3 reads TGTGCCATCAGCCTCGGGGGGGCGTCCCCCGGGGAGCTGTTTTTT. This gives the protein CAISLGGASPGELFF.

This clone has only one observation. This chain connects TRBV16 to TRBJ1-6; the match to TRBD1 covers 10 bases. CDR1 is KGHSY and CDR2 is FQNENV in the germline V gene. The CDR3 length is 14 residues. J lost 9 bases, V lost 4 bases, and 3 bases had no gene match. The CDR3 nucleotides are TGTGCCAGCAGCCGGACAGGGGGTAGTTCACCCCTCCACTTT. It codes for CASSRTGGSSPLHF.

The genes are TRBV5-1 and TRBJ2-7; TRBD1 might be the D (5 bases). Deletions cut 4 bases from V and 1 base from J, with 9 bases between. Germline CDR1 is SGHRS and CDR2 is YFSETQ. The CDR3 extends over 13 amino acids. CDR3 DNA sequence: TGCGCCAGCAGCCCCGACAGTTCCTACGAGCAGTACTTC. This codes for CASSPDSSYEQYF.

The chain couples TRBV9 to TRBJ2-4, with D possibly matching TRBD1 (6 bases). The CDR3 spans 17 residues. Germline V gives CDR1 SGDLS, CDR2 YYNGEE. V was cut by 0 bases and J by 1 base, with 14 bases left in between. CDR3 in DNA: TGTGCCAGCAGCGTAGGAGGCGACAGGTTGGCCAAAAACATTCAGTACTTC. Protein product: CASSVGGDRLAKNIQYF.

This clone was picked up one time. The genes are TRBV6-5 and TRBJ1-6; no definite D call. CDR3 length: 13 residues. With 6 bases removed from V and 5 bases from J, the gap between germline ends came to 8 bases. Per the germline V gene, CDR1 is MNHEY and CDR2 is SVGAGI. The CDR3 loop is CASSPRDNSPLHF. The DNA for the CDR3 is TGTGCCAGCAGCCCCCGGGATAATTCACCCCTCCACTTT.

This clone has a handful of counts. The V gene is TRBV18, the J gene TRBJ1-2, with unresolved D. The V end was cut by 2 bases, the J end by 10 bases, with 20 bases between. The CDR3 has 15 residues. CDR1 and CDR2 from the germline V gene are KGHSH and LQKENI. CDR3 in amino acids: CASSPSSLSLLDYTF. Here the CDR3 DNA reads TGTGCCAGCTCACCATCCTCGTTGTCACTACTGGACTACACCTTC. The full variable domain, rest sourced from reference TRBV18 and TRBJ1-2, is NAGVMQNPRHLVRRRGQEARLRCSPMKGHSHVYWYRQLPEEGLKFMVYLQKENIIDESGMPKERFSAEFPKEGPSILRIQQVVRGDSAAYFCASSPSSLSLLDYTFGSGTRLTVV.

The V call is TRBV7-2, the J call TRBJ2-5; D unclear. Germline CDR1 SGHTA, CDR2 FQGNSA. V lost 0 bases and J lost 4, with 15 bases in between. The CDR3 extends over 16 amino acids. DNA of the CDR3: TGTGCCAGCAGCTTAGCGGGTATCTCAGGTCCAGAGACCCAGTACTTC. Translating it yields CASSLAGISGPETQYF.

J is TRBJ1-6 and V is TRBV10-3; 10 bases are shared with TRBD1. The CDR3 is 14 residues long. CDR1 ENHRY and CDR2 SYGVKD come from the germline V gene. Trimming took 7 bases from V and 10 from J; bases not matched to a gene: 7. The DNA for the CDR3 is TGTGCCATCACCGGGGACAGGGGTAGCTCACCCCTCCACTTT. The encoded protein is CAITGDRGSSPLHF.

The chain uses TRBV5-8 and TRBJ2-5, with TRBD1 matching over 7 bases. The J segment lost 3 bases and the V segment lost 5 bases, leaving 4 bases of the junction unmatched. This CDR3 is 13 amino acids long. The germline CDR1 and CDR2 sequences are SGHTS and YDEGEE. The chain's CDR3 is CASRTGNEETQYF. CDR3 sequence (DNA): TGTGCCAGCAGGACAGGGAATGAAGAGACCCAGTACTTC.

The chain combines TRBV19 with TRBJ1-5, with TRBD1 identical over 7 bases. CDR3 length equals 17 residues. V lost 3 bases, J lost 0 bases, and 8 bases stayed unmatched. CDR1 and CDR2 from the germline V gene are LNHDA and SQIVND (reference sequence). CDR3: CASSIGQAGGSNQPQHF. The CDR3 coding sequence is TGTGCCAGTAGTATCGGGCAAGCAGGGGGTAGCAATCAGCCCCAGCATTTT.